The clone carrying this TCR beta chain was observed once. CD45RO negativity and positive selection for CCR7 defined naive CD8 cells, a population that excluded terminally differentiated effector memory CD45RA+ cells. V was pared by 4 bases and J by 6 bases, with 10 bases between. Germline V gene lookup returns CDR1 SSHAT and CDR2 FNYEAQ (reference sequence). The CDR3 contains 13 residues. The data were obtained in a study of shared clonotypes between healthy human individuals. Assay: immunoSEQ multiplex PCR; the TCRdb copy retains only in-frame clones and omits some. There are a few million clones in the sample; about 94% occur only once, and less than 2% lies in the top ten.

The sequencing input was naive CD8+ T cells from PBMCs. The receptor was derived from a man between 18 and 35 years old in good health. Some clones in this sample may be carry-over from other donors' samples. The V gene is TRBV7-7, the J gene TRBJ2-1; D may be TRBD1 (5 bases). CDR3 region: CASSSTRGNEQFF. CDR3 nucleotides: TGTGCCAGCAGCTCCACAAGGGGCAATGAGCAGTTCTTC.